This TCR beta chain was found in a study of blood T cells in healthy people across ages. Overall study context: Every two T cells gave about one barcoded beta molecule via template switching.

The count of this clonotype is one. A junction boundary mismatches the germline segment, possibly from a read error. Every donor provided around 9.5 milliliters of peripheral blood. Isolation yielded PBMCs, at least 7 million per sample, in every case. This CDR3 is 21 amino acids long. Germline loops: CDR1 SGHVS, CDR2 FNYEAQ. The authors ran a second PCR of 7 to 11 cycles using a sample-barcoded 5' primer and a J-beta primer mix. Via MiXCR, TCRdb re-called the 5' RACE reads, giving one row per CDR3 protein. This repertoire shows over 1,300,000 distinct CDR3 sequences, 59% found once; its top ten account for 6.5% to 8.5%.

This chain joins TRBV7-6 and TRBJ2-1; the match to TRBD2 covers 11 bases. Sequencing input: blood. This clonotype was obtained from a man aged 18 to 29 in good health. In DNA form, the CDR3 reads TGTGCCAGCAGTTTAGCTTCCATAACTCCCGGGACTAGCGGACCCTACAATGAGCAGTTCTTC. Translating it yields CASSLASITPGTSGPYNEQFF.